Listed here is a single T cell receptor beta chain. Its recognized antigen is unknown. No clone much larger than this one lies a single base away; base qualities are absent. The germline V gene sets CDR1 to ENHRY and CDR2 to SYGVKD. From cysteine to phenylalanine, the CDR3 is 14 amino acids long. Only the CDR3 DNA stays, 42 bases, in frame from base 1. Trimming removed 2 bases from V and 4 bases from J, leaving 11 bases between the germline ends. This entry comes from a study of shared clonotypes between healthy human individuals (dated by TCRdb to the early 2020s). With respect to the entire study: The cohort included three men and a couple of women between 18 and 49 years of age. Blood TCR repertoires of several healthy adults were deeply sequenced to estimate repertoire size and the extent of clonotype sharing between individuals. Libraries were prepared and TCR repertoires were sequenced by different laboratories using diverse techniques, in order to increase sequencing depth and limit assay-specific biases. Leukapheresis yielded between about 0.94 and 8.9 billion PBMCs per donor. General conclusions and limits of the study: Because the study included a small number of donors, the genetic and exposure-history diversity represented was limited. Sampling was restricted to blood, and TCR repertoires in tissue are likely to differ from TCR repertoires in blood. Pairwise subsampling led to the expectation that sequencing depth would affect the degree of clonotype sharing among donors.

Using the deep immunoSEQ assay, multiplex PCR amplified TCR CDR3 regions from genomic DNA. Extracted genomic DNA from each cell subset was distributed evenly across all wells of several immunoSEQ 96-well plates, and each plate was treated as a replicate. For unsorted PBMC, around 0.3 ug genomic DNA, equal to roughly 32,000 T cell genomes, was loaded into each replicate PCR. Ten immunoSEQ deep assay plates were used to sequence the unsorted PBMC genomic DNA. The purified libraries were quantified using a Qubit 3.0 fluorometer, sized with a Bioanalyzer 2100, and then quantified again using the KAPA Library Quantification kit. A separate single-read 150-cycle Illumina NextSeq 550 flow cell was used to sequence each immunoSEQ 96-well plate. As for the authors' bioinformatics: Because only junctional sequences without quality scores were contained in the immunoSEQ output, filtering matching that applied to full-length reads could not be performed. Sequences were annotated with PyIR, a Python wrapper for IgBLAST v1.9, and V/J genes and CDR3 were assigned using IMGT germline references. Reads with weak V/J assignments (E-value above 1e-6), missing CDR3, stop codons, out-of-frame junctions, or ambiguous translated residues were removed. V3J clonotypes were defined as sequences sharing the same inferred V gene, J gene, and CDR3 amino acid sequence. To compute the percentage overlap between repertoires, the number of shared unique clonotypes was divided by the size of the smaller repertoire. Three approaches were used to assess repertoire richness: RTK rarefaction, the Chao1 estimator, and Recon v2.1 estimates of unobserved clonotypes. TCRdb mirrors the immuneACCESS table, restricted to in-frame sequences. Some clones are absent from its copies; in checked studies, under half trace to an unresolved V gene, and the reason for the others is unknown. The V and J calls and clone size come from that table; D and trimming were worked out from the DNA. This sample holds nearly 500,000 clones; 76% were observed only once. Under 15% of the sample rests with the top ten.

Healthy HIV-negative adults with no recently reported acute infections or vaccinations were included as donors. Every donor was a Caucasian adult residing in Nashville, Tennessee, USA. In the unsorted samples, some 100 million PBMCs were counted, and genomic DNA was extracted using the QIAamp DNA Blood Mini kit. Blood was obtained by leukapheresis, after which PBMCs were separated by Ficoll-Histopaque density gradient centrifugation and cryopreserved in liquid nitrogen vapor phase. The clonotype was recovered from a woman aged 35 to 49 in good health. Some clones in this sample may be carry-over from other donors' samples. Sequencing was done on a sample of PBMCs. The chain links TRBV10-3 with TRBJ1-2, with no reliable assignment of the D segment. DNA sequence: TGTGCCATCAGTGAGAGAAAGGGTAGCTATGGCTACACCTTC. Its translation is CAISERKGSYGYTF.